Shown below are 20 T cell receptor beta chains from a single sample sequenced in a study of blood T cell repertoires in COVID-19. Repertoires were generated with immunoSEQ multiplex PCR, while TCRdb's copy carries only in-frame clones and drops some. The table shows about 240,000 clones, with 86% occurring only once. Sequenced material: peripheral blood. These receptors were taken from a man in his 60s with acute or convalescent COVID-19.

This clone has only a few counts. The chain employs TRBV9 and TRBJ2-2; TRBD2 might be the D (6 bases). Per the germline V gene, CDR1 is SGDLS and CDR2 is YYNGEE. Between the trimmed V and J ends, which lost 3 bases and 1 base, there was a span of 10 bases. CDR3 size: 15 residues. The CDR3 DNA follows: TGTGCCAGCAGCGAGGAGGGCCTGAACACCGGGGAGCTGTTTTTT. Translation: CASSEEGLNTGELFF.

The rearrangement uses TRBV7-2 and TRBJ2-7; 11 bases are a match to TRBD1. The V gene's germline CDR1 is SGHTA and CDR2 FQGNSA. Trimming cost V 5 bases and J 0 bases; bases outside gene matches: 15. The CDR3 is 19 residues long. CDR3 nucleotide sequence: TGTGCCAGCAGCCGTCCGGACAGGGGGCAGGTTCGGAGCTCCTACGAGCAGTACTTC. Translation gives CASSRPDRGQVRSSYEQYF.

The V call is TRBV19, the J call TRBJ2-6; D is unclear. The CDR3 contains 16 residues. Germline V CDR1 and CDR2: LNHDA, SQIVND (reference sequence). Trimming stripped 3 bases from V and 0 bases from J, with 9 bases between. This CDR3 reads CASSIGRFSGANVLTF. CDR3 nucleotides: TGTGCCAGTAGTATTGGCAGGTTCTCTGGGGCCAACGTCCTGACTTTC.

The rearrangement joins TRBV24-1 to TRBJ2-2, with D possibly matching TRBD2 (6 bases). Trimming took off 5 bases at V and 0 bases at J, with 9 bases between the two ends. The CDR3 length is 15 residues. The V gene's germline CDR1 is KGHDR and CDR2 SFDVKD. The CDR3 DNA sequence: TGTGCCACCAGTGTTCGGGAGTCGAACACCGGGGAGCTGTTTTTT. It yields the protein CATSVRESNTGELFF.

This clone was picked up one time. The CDR3 coding sequence is TGTGCCAGCAGCCAAGATTTGGTCGCGGGAGACTTCGCTGAGCAGTTCTTC. This gives the protein CASSQDLVAGDFAEQFF. The gene calls are TRBV4-2 and TRBJ2-1; 7 bases agree with TRBD2. The CDR3 has 17 residues. V was clipped by 0 bases and J by 9 bases; unmatched bases: 14. The V gene's germline CDR1 is LGHNA and CDR2 YNFKEQ.

The CDR3 sequence: CATGGTIYEQYF. The CDR3 region has the DNA TGTGCCACGGGGGGAACGATCTACGAGCAGTACTTC. The V gene is TRBV6-5, the J gene TRBJ2-7; 7 bases agree with TRBD2. The germline gives CDR1 MNHEY, CDR2 SVGAGI. The CDR3 consists of 12 residues. J was trimmed by 3 bases and V by 10 bases; bases with no gene match: 6.

The V call is TRBV5-1, the J call TRBJ1-2; D is uncertain. Germline lookup yields CDR1 SGHRS and CDR2 YFSETQ. The CDR3 totals 15 residues. V gave up 5 bases and J gave up 5 bases, with 19 bases separating them. CDR3 sequence reads: CASRLQSDRSYGYTF. As DNA, the CDR3 is TGCGCCAGCAGGTTACAGTCTGACCGGTCGTATGGCTACACCTTC.

About this clone itself: Likely a read error: the CDR3 ends without its conserved phenylalanine or tryptophan. This chain connects TRBV19 to TRBJ1-1, with TRBD1 matching 8 bases. V dropped 5 bases and J dropped 10; count of bases not matched to a gene: 6. This CDR3 is built from 12 residues. CDR1 LNHDA and CDR2 SQIVND come from the germline V gene (reference sequence). CDR3: CASSSRTGPAFL. The CDR3 DNA reads TGTGCCAGTAGTTCAAGGACAGGGCCAGCTTTCCTT.

The chain employs TRBV3-1 (or the pseudogene TRBV3-2) and TRBJ1-4; D remains ambiguous. The CDR3 contains 13 residues. Germline V CDR1 and CDR2: LGHDT, YNNKEL (reference sequence). V lost 0 bases to trimming and J lost 10 bases, with 9 bases between them. CDR3 amino acids: CASSQEWEVKLFF. DNA of the CDR3: TGTGCCAGCAGCCAAGAGTGGGAGGTAAAACTGTTTTTT.

The J gene is TRBJ2-1, the V gene TRBV21-1; TRBD1 is the table's D call and was not checked against the DNA. TRBV21-1 counts as a pseudogene. This CDR3 is 17 amino acids long. Written as DNA, the CDR3 is TGTGCCAGCAGCAAAGACAGGGGCCCTTCCCCCTACAATGAGCAGTTCTTC. It is translated as CASSKDRGPSPYNEQFF.

This chain links TRBV19 with TRBJ2-7; a weak D match, TRBD1 (6 bases). Germline V CDR1 and CDR2: LNHDA, SQIVND (reference sequence). This CDR3 has 19 amino acids. Trimming removed 5 bases at V and 2 bases at J, with 28 bases between. The CDR3 loop is CASSPQGQYSPLPPYEQYF. CDR3 DNA sequence: TGTGCCAGTAGTCCCCAGGGGCAGTACTCCCCCCTTCCACCCTACGAGCAGTACTTC.

The chain links TRBV24-1 to TRBJ2-1, with 9 bases lining up with TRBD2. Trimming removed 5 bases from V and 8 bases from J; junction bases left unmatched: 6. CDR1 is KGHDR, CDR2 SFDVKD, per germline. CDR3 length equals 14 residues. CDR3 coding DNA: TGTGCCACCAGTGGCGGCGGGAGGGTATATGAGCAGTTCTTC. Translated, it gives CATSGGGRVYEQFF.

V gene TRBV11-3 combines with J gene TRBJ2-5, with D uncertain. V shed 4 bases and J shed 5 bases, with 8 bases lying between them. Per germline, CDR1 SGHNT and CDR2 YENEEA. CDR3 length equals 12 residues. The CDR3: CASSSVSETQYF. The CDR3 coding sequence is TGTGCCAGCAGCTCCGTGAGTGAGACCCAGTACTTC. The complete variable domain, with remaining parts taken from reference TRBV11-3 and TRBJ2-5, reads EAGVVQSPRYKIIEKKQPVAFWCNPISGHNTLYWYLQNLGQGPELLIRYENEEAVDDSQLPKDRFSAERLKGVDSTLKIQPAELGDSAVYLCASSSVSETQYFGPGTRLLVL.

The rearrangement links TRBV19 to TRBJ1-1, with 10 bases identical to TRBD1. The germline CDR1 and CDR2 sequences are LNHDA and SQIVND (reference sequence). V gave up 2 bases and J gave up 5 bases; unmatched junction bases: 11. CDR3 size: 17 residues. DNA for the CDR3: TGTGCCAGTAGTATATTGGGGCGTGGGACAGGGGTAACTGAAGCTTTCTTT. It codes for CASSILGRGTGVTEAFF.

As concerns this clone: Sequence at one end of the junction differs from germline and may be a read error. V usage is TRBV7-7 and J usage is TRBJ2-5; 7 positions match TRBD2. From germline, CDR1 is SSHAT and CDR2 FNYEAQ (reference sequence). CDR3 size: 14 residues. The CDR3 loop reads CASSLSGLQETQYF. DNA for the CDR3: TGTGCTAGCAGCCTTAGCGGGCTTCAAGAGACCCAGTACTTC.

In its sample, this clone was seen a few times. The V call is TRBV19, the J call TRBJ2-7; 7 bases map to TRBD2. Germline loops: CDR1 LNHDA, CDR2 SQIVND (reference sequence). This CDR3 has 12 amino acids. V lost 7 bases to trimming and J lost 4 bases; unmatched junction nucleotides: 4. The CDR3 DNA is TGTGCCAGTACCGATAGCGGGTACGAGCAGTACTTC. It codes for CASTDSGYEQYF.

V gene TRBV5-1 combines with J gene TRBJ1-5; D might be TRBD1 (6 bases). Between the trimmed V and J ends, which lost 5 bases and 0 bases, there was a span of 12 bases. Per the germline V gene, CDR1 is SGHRS and CDR2 is YFSETQ. CDR3 length: 15 residues. CDR3 nucleotides: TGCGCCAGCAGTGAACAGGGTAATAGCAATCAGCCCCAGCATTTT. It codes for CASSEQGNSNQPQHF.

The chain recombines TRBV28 with TRBJ1-1; no clear D gene. CDR1 is MDHEN, CDR2 SYDVKM, per germline. This CDR3 region has 16 residues. V gave up 6 bases and J gave up 0 bases, with 17 bases separating them. CDR3 sequence reads: CASRFPQDGMNTEAFF. CDR3 in DNA: TGTGCCAGCAGATTTCCGCAGGACGGGATGAACACTGAAGCTTTCTTT.

This rearrangement joins TRBV27 to TRBJ1-2; 7 bases are a match to TRBD1. V shed 3 bases and J 3 bases; nucleotides not matched to a gene: 7. This CDR3 has 15 amino acids. Germline CDR1 and CDR2: MNHEY and SMNVEV (reference sequence). The CDR3 DNA follows: TGTGCCAGCAGTTTTCGACAGGGAAGGCACTATGGCTACACCTTC. Protein: CASSFRQGRHYGYTF.

The rearrangement joins TRBV3-1 (or the pseudogene TRBV3-2) to TRBJ2-1; 9 bases map to TRBD2. V lost 4 bases to trimming and J lost 9 bases; unmatched junction nucleotides: 10. The CDR3 sequence is 15 residues long. Germline lookup yields CDR1 LGHDT and CDR2 YNNKEL (reference sequence). The CDR3 coding sequence is TGTGCCAGCAGCCCCCTGCGGGAGGGCCACGGTGAGCAGTTCTTC. Translated: CASSPLREGHGEQFF.